The rows below give T cell receptor beta chains drawn from one sample of a study of T cell repertoires in cytomegalovirus infection. Their antigens remain unidentified. One entry per CDR3 protein, called by TCRdb with MiXCR from the reads. The sample has about 830,000 distinct CDR3 sequences; over 25% are singletons. The sample consisted of cultured CD8+ T cells from PBMCs, taken from culture after CMV antigen stimulation. These receptors were obtained from a human donor in good health (CMV status not recorded). Some clones in this sample may be carry-over from other donors' samples. The conserved cysteine and the conserved F or W are not part of the CDR3 here. Fields, in order: clone size, J gene, V gene, CDR3 length, CDR3 protein. Expanded clones are given a class, and other clones once, few, many or no size at all.

clone_size: NA
j_call: TRBJ1-2
v_call: TRBV19
cdr3_length: 13
cdr3_aa: ASSNGQTVNYGYT

clone_size: few
j_call: TRBJ2-5
v_call: TRBV7-8
cdr3_length: 12
cdr3_aa: ASSSGQWDETQY

clone_size: many
j_call: TRBJ2-2
v_call: TRBV6-1
cdr3_length: 13
cdr3_aa: ASSDNRGRTGELF

clone_size: many
j_call: TRBJ2-3
v_call: TRBV7-3
cdr3_length: 13
cdr3_aa: ASSLGRPGTDTQY

clone_size: NA
j_call: TRBJ2-5
v_call: TRBV6-5
cdr3_length: 14
cdr3_aa: ASSYGGQGTEETQY

clone_size: NA
j_call: TRBJ2-6
v_call: TRBV19
cdr3_length: 13
cdr3_aa: ASSTLESGANVLT

clone_size: few
j_call: TRBJ2-7
v_call: TRBV12-3/TRBV12-4
cdr3_length: 12
cdr3_aa: ASNEDGSSYEQY

clone_size: NA
j_call: TRBJ2-6
v_call: TRBV6-5
cdr3_length: 17
cdr3_aa: ASSYSGPLVLSGANVLT

clone_size: few
j_call: TRBJ2-1
v_call: TRBV12-3/TRBV12-4
cdr3_length: 9
cdr3_aa: ASSWDLEQF

clone_size: once
j_call: TRBJ2-3
v_call: TRBV19
cdr3_length: 13
cdr3_aa: VSSNPGQETDTQY

clone_size: NA
j_call: TRBJ2-5
v_call: TRBV7-9
cdr3_length: 11
cdr3_aa: ASTWTVQETQY

clone_size: NA
j_call: TRBJ1-2
v_call: TRBV7-8
cdr3_length: 12
cdr3_aa: ASSLPTEARGYT

clone_size: few
j_call: TRBJ2-3
v_call: TRBV6-1
cdr3_length: 9
cdr3_aa: ATPGVDTQY

clone_size: NA
j_call: TRBJ2-1
v_call: TRBV6-5
cdr3_length: 10
cdr3_aa: ASSYSLNEQF